The 3 T cell receptor beta chains below were found in one sample sequenced in a study of cytomegalovirus exposure and HLA in healthy donors. The PCR contained 60 Vbeta and 13 Jbeta primers. Sequencing was performed with immunoSEQ multiplex PCR; in TCRdb, only in-frame clones are kept and a portion is missing. The data hold approximately 280,000 clones, with around 90% observed a single time. Sample: PBMCs. The receptors shown here come from a woman aged 18-29 years in good health and CMV-seronegative.

The genes are TRBV29-1 and TRBJ1-2, with TRBD1 as a possible D gene (5 bases). Trimming shortened V by 5 bases and J by 3 bases, and 13 bases separated the two germline ends. Germline-derived CDR1 and CDR2 are SQVTM and ANQGSEA. The CDR3 extends over 13 amino acids. The chain's CDR3 is CSVIGRDYYGYTF. CDR3 bases: TGCAGCGTTATAGGCAGGGACTACTATGGCTACACCTTC. Filled out from reference TRBV29-1 and TRBJ1-2, the complete variable domain reads SAVISQKPSRDICQRGTSLTIQCQVDSQVTMMFWYRQQPGQSLTLIATANQGSEATYESGFVIDKFPISRPNLTFSTLTVSNMSPEDSSIYLCSVIGRDYYGYTFGSGTRLTVV.

The CDR3 nucleotides are TGTGCCAGCAGTGAAGGGGGTTCAAGCTCTGGGGCCAACGTCCTGACTTTC. Translated: CASSEGGSSSGANVLTF. The gene calls are TRBV6-4 and TRBJ2-6, with D maybe TRBD1 (6 bases). The CDR3 is 17 amino acids. Per the germline V gene, CDR1 is MRHNA and CDR2 is SNTAGT. V was clipped by 3 bases and J by 0 bases, with 12 bases between them.

The chain uses TRBV19 and TRBJ1-1; 10 nucleotides line up with TRBD1. The J segment lost 5 bases and the V segment lost 4 bases, leaving 10 bases of the junction unmatched. The CDR3 is 16 residues long. Germline CDR1 LNHDA, CDR2 SQIVND (reference sequence). This CDR3 is CASSTSGTGDGTEAFF. The CDR3 bases are TGTGCCAGTAGTACTTCCGGGACAGGGGATGGTACTGAAGCTTTCTTT.